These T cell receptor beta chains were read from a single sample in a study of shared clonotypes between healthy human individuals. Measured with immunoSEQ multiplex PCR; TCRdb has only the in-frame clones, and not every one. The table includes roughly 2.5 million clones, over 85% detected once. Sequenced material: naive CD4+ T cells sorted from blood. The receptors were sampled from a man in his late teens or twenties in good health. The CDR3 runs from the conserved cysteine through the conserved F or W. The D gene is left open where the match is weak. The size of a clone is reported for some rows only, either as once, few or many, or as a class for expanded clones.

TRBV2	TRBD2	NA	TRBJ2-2	TGTGCCAGCAATGTCCGGAGCGGGGAGAACACCGGGGAGCTGTTTTTT	CASNVRSGENTGELFF
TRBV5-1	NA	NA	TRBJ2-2	TGCGCCAGCAGCCCCAGCAGGGCGAACACCGGGGAGCTGTTTTTT	CASSPSRANTGELFF
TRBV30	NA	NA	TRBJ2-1	TGTGCCTGGAGTCCGGACCCATCCCGGAGGGAGTTCTTC	CAWSPDPSRREFF
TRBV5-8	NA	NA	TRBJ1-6	TGTGCCAGCAGCAAGACAGGATGGAATTCACCCCTCCACTTT	CASSKTGWNSPLHF
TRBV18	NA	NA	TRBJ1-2	TGTGCCAGCTCACCAACGGCTTCCTATGGCTACACCTTC	CASSPTASYGYTF
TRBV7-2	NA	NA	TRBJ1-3	TGTGCCAGCAGCTTAAGGGGAGGTCCTGGAAACACCATATATTTT	CASSLRGGPGNTIYF
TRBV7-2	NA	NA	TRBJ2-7	TGTGCCAGCAGCTTAGATGCGGGATTCTCCTACGAGCAGTACTTC	CASSLDAGFSYEQYF
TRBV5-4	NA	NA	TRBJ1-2	TGTGCCAGCAGCTTAGGGACGGTACGGTATGGCTACACCTTC	CASSLGTVRYGYTF
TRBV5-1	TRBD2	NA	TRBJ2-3	TGCGCCAGCAGCTTGGCCGGGGGGGCGGGCCCCGATACGCAGTATTTT	CASSLAGGAGPDTQYF
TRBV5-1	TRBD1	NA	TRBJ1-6	TGCGCCAGCAGCTTGTGGGGACAGGGCGGAACAGGACCCCTCCACTTT	CASSLWGQGGTGPLHF
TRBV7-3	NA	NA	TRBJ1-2	TGTGCCAGCAGCTTAACACCTAACTATGGCTACACCTTC	CASSLTPNYGYTF
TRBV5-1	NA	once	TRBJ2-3	TGCGCCAGCAGCTTCACCGCAGGAATCCCAGATACGCAGTATTTT	CASSFTAGIPDTQYF
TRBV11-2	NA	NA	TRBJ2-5	TGTGCCAGCAGCTTAATGCTAGCACAAGAGACCCAGTACTTC	CASSLMLAQETQYF
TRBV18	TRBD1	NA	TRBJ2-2	TGTGCCAGCTCACTGGGACAGTTAAACACCGGGGAGCTGTTTTTT	CASSLGQLNTGELFF
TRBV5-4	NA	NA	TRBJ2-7	TGTGCCAGCAGCCCAAGGCCCAGCTCCTACGAGCAGTACTTC	CASSPRPSSYEQYF
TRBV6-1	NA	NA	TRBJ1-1	TGTGCCAGCAGTGAATACAGGGCCAACACTGAGGCTTTCTTT	CASSEYRANTEAFF
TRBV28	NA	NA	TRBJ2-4	TGTGCCAGCAGGGGACTCAGTGGAACAGGCGGAGGGGAGCGGGTCAAAAACATTCAGTACTTC	CASRGLSGTGGGERVKNIQYF
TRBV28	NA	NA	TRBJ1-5	TGTGCCAGCAGGGGAGTGGGCAATCAGCCCCAGCATTTT	CASRGVGNQPQHF
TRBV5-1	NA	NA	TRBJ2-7	TGCGCCAGCAGCTTAAACGGGGCTAGCTCCTACGAGCAGTACTTC	CASSLNGASSYEQYF
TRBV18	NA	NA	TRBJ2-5	TGTGCCAGCTCATCTCTTGAGCGGGAGACCCAGTACTTC	CASSSLERETQYF
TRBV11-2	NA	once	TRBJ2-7	TGTGCCAGCAGCTTAGTCCCCACAGGCTCCTACGAGCAGTACTTC	CASSLVPTGSYEQYF
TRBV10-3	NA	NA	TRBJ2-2	TGTGCCATCAGTGGCAGGTTAGCCAAGTGGACCGGGGAGCTGTTTTTT	CAISGRLAKWTGELFF
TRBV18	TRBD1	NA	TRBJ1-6	TGTGCCAGCTCATCGACAGGGGCCCTTAGGTCACCCCTCCACTTT	CASSSTGALRSPLHF
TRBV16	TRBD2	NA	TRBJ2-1	TGTGCCAGCAGCCAATCAGGACTAGCGGGTTACAATGAGCAGTTCTTC	CASSQSGLAGYNEQFF
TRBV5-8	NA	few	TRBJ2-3	TGTGCCAGCAGCTATGGCCGGGGGGCGCGGGACACAGATACGCAGTATTTT	CASSYGRGARDTDTQYF